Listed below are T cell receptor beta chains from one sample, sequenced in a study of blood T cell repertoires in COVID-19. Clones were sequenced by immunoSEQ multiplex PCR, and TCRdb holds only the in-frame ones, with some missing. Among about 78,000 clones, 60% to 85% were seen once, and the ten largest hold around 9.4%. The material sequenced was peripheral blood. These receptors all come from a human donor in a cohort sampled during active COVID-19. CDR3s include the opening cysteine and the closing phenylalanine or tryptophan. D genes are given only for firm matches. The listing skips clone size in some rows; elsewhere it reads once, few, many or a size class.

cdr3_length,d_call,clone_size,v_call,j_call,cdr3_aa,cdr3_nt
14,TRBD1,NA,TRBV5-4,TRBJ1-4,CASSLGQAEGKLFF,TGTGCCAGCAGCCTAGGACAGGCCGAAGGAAAACTGTTTTTT
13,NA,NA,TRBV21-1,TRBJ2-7,CASSNQPINEQYF,TGTGCCAGCAGCAACCAACCTATAAACGAGCAGTACTTC
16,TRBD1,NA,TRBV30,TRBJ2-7,CAWSGTGQEFSYEQYF,TGTGCCTGGAGCGGAACGGGACAGGAGTTTTCCTACGAGCAGTACTTC
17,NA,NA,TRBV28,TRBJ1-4,CASRTSHGQGRNEKLFF,TGTGCCAGCAGGACGAGCCACGGGCAGGGTCGAAATGAAAAACTGTTTTTT
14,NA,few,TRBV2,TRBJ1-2,CASRAGTSNYGYTF,TGTGCCAGCAGGGCCGGGACATCTAACTATGGCTACACCTTC
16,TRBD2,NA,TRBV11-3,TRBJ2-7,CASSRDAGGMPYEQYF,TGTGCCAGCAGCCGAGACGCGGGAGGGATGCCCTACGAGCAGTACTTC
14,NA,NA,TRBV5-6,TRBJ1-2,CASSLVGEHYGYTF,TGTGCCAGCAGCTTGGTTGGGGAGCACTATGGCTACACCTTC
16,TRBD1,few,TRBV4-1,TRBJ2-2,CASSQGQGANTGELFF,TGCGCCAGCAGCCAAGGGCAGGGGGCGAACACCGGGGAGCTGTTTTTT
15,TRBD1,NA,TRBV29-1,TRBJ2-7,CSVQTGTGAAYEQYF,TGCAGCGTCCAGACCGGGACAGGGGCCGCCTACGAGCAGTACTTC
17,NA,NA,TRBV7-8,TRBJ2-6,CASSPGQGKSGANVLTF,TGTGCCAGCAGCCCAGGGCAGGGGAAATCTGGGGCCAACGTCCTGACTTTC
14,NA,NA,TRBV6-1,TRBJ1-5,CASSESGGPRSQHF,TGTGCCAGCAGTGAAAGCGGGGGTCCGAGGTCCCAGCATTTT
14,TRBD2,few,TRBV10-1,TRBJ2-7,CASSEGLAGYEQYF,TGCGCCAGCAGTGAGGGTCTAGCGGGGTACGAGCAGTACTTC
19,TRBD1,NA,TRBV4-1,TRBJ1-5,CASSQAGTGGDNSNQPQHF,TGCGCCAGCAGCCAAGCTGGGACAGGGGGAGATAATAGCAATCAGCCCCAGCATTTT
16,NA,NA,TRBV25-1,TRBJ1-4,CASSGSFWPANEKLFF,TGTGCCAGCAGTGGTTCCTTCTGGCCTGCTAATGAAAAACTGTTTTTT
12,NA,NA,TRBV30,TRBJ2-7,CAWSASGYEQYF,TGTGCCTGGAGTGCCTCAGGCTACGAGCAGTACTTC
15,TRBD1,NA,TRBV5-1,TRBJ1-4,CASSPQGARGEKLFF,TGCGCCAGCAGCCCCCAGGGGGCGCGGGGTGAAAAACTGTTTTTT
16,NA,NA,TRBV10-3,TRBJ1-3,CAISETVGPSGNTIYF,TGTGCCATCAGTGAGACAGTGGGCCCCTCTGGAAACACCATATATTTT
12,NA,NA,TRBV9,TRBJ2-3,CASSAVFFPQYF,TGTGCCAGCAGCGCTGTGTTCTTTCCGCAGTATTTT
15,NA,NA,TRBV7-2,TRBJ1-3,CASSLERHSPNTIYF,TGTGCCAGCAGCTTAGAACGACACTCCCCGAACACCATATATTTT
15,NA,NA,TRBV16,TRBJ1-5,CASSQSRGGNQPQHF,TGTGCCAGCAGCCAATCGAGGGGGGGTAATCAGCCCCAGCATTTT
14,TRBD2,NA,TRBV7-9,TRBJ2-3,CASAYRGDTDTQYF,TGTGCCTCAGCTTACCGGGGGGACACAGATACGCAGTATTTT
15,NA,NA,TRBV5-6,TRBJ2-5,CASSSPFQGQETQYF,TGTGCCAGCAGCTCGCCTTTCCAGGGTCAAGAGACCCAGTACTTC
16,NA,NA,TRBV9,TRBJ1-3,CASSPRQPSSGNTIYF,TGTGCCAGCAGCCCCAGACAGCCTTCCTCTGGAAACACCATATATTTT
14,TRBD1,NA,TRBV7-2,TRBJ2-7,CASSSAGQGREQYF,TGTGCCAGCAGCTCAGCGGGACAGGGGCGCGAGCAGTACTTC
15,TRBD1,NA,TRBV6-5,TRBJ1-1,CATNRGASVNTEAFF,TGTGCCACCAACAGGGGAGCCTCGGTGAACACTGAAGCTTTCTTT
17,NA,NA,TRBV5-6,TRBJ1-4,CASSVFIYRDFNEKLFF,TGTGCCAGCAGCGTTTTCATATACAGGGATTTTAATGAAAAACTGTTTTTT
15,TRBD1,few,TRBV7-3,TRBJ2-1,CASSLGAGGLGEQFF,TGTGCCAGCAGCTTAGGGGCAGGGGGCTTGGGTGAGCAGTTCTTC
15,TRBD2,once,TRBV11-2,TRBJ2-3,CASSLLLRGGDTQYF,TGTGCCAGCAGCTTATTGTTGCGGGGGGGTGATACGCAGTATTTT
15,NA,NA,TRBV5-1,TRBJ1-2,CASSLVGQQVGGYTF,TGCGCCAGCAGCTTGGTAGGACAACAAGTGGGTGGCTACACCTTC
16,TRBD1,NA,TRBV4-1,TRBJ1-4,CASSQRVTGGDEKLFF,TGCGCCAGCAGCCAACGAGTGACAGGGGGCGATGAAAAACTGTTTTTT
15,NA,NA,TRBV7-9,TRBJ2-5,CASSHLLSGEETQYF,TGTGCCAGCAGCCACCTACTTTCAGGGGAAGAGACCCAGTACTTC
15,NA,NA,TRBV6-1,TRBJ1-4,CASSDSGTRVGKLFF,TGTGCCAGCAGTGATTCCGGGACTCGGGTTGGAAAACTGTTTTTT
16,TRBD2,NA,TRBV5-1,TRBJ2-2,CASSLTSGGPTGELFF,TGCGCCAGCAGCTTGACTAGCGGGGGGCCCACCGGGGAGCTGTTTTTT
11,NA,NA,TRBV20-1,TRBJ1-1,CSVSGNTEAFF,TGCAGTGTATCGGGGAACACTGAAGCTTTCTTT
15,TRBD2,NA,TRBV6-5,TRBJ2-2,CASSRLAGNTGELFF,TGTGCCAGCTCAAGACTAGCGGGGAACACCGGGGAGCTGTTTTTT
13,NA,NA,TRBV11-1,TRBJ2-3,CASSPRLLDAQYF,TGTGCCAGCAGCCCCCGTTTGCTAGATGCGCAGTATTTT
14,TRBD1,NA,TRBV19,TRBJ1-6,CASSTGQGNSPLHF,TGTGCCAGTAGTACGGGACAGGGCAATTCACCCCTCCACTTT
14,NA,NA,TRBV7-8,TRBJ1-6,CASSLGGGDSPLHF,TGTGCCAGCAGCTTAGGTGGAGGGGATTCACCCCTCCACTTT
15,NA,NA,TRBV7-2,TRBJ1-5,CASSEQVVGNQPQHF,TGTGCCAGCAGCGAACAAGTGGTCGGCAATCAGCCCCAGCATTTT
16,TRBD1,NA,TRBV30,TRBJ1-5,CAWSLGTGGGGQPQHF,TGTGCCTGGAGTCTGGGGACAGGGGGCGGAGGTCAGCCCCAGCATTTT
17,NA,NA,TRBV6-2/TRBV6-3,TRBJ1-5,CASSTTQGLRSNQPQHF,TGTGCCAGCAGTACGACACAGGGCCTGCGAAGCAATCAGCCCCAGCATTTT
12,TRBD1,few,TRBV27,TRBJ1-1,CASKPGGTEAFF,TGTGCCAGCAAACCAGGGGGCACTGAAGCTTTCTTT
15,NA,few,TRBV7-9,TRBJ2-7,CASSSKPGRSYEQYF,TGTGCCAGCAGCTCGAAGCCAGGCCGTTCCTACGAGCAGTACTTC
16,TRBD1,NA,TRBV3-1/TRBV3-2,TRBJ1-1,CASSQDPGGLSTEAFF,TGTGCCAGCAGCCAAGATCCAGGGGGCTTAAGTACTGAAGCTTTCTTT
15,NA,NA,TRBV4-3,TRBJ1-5,CASSQGTGDNQPQHF,TGCGCCAGCAGCCAGGGGACTGGGGACAATCAGCCCCAGCATTTT
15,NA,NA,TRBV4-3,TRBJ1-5,CASSQDRGSNQPQHF,TGCGCCAGCAGCCAAGATCGGGGTAGCAATCAGCCCCAGCATTTT
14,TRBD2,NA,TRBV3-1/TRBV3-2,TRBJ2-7,CASSLRDYSYEQYF,TGTGCCAGCAGCCTTCGGGACTACTCCTACGAGCAGTACTTC
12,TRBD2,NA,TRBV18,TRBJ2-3,CASLSGVDTQYF,TGTGCCAGCTTGAGCGGGGTGGATACGCAGTATTTT
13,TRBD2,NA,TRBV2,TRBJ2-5,CASSGLAGETQYF,TGTGCCAGCAGTGGACTAGCGGGGGAAACCCAGTACTTC
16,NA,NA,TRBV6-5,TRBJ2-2,CASSYRRIFNTGELFF,TGTGCCAGCAGTTACCGGAGAATATTTAACACCGGGGAGCTGTTTTTT
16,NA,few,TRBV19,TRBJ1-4,CASSKRPEGSREKLFF,TGTGCCAGTAGCAAACGGCCGGAGGGGTCAAGAGAAAAACTGTTTTTT
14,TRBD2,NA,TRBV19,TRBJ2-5,CASSMVASGVGQYF,TGTGCCAGTAGTATGGTGGCTAGCGGGGTAGGCCAGTACTTC
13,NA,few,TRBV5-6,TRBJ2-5,CASSLGSSETQYF,TGTGCCAGCAGCCTTGGCAGTTCAGAGACCCAGTACTTC
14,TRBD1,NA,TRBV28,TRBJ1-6,CASSPSDRVSPLHF,TGTGCCAGCAGTCCGTCCGACAGGGTTTCACCCCTCCACTTT
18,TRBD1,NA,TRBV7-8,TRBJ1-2,CASSLVRGGQGGFYGYTF,TGTGCCAGCAGCTTAGTTAGGGGGGGACAGGGTGGATTCTATGGCTACACCTTC
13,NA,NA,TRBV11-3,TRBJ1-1,CASNNLVHTEAFF,TGTGCCAGCAACAATCTAGTTCACACTGAAGCTTTCTTT
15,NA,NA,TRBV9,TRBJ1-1,CASSPGTSPGTEAFF,TGTGCCAGCAGCCCGGGGACAAGCCCAGGGACTGAAGCTTTCTTT
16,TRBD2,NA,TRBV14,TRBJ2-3,CASSQSLAGGQDTQYF,TGTGCCAGCAGCCAATCCCTAGCGGGGGGGCAAGATACGCAGTATTTT
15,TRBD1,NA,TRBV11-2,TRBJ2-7,CASSFLPTGVYEQYF,TGTGCCAGCAGCTTCCTCCCGACAGGGGTCTACGAGCAGTACTTC
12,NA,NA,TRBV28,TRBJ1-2,CASSPGLYGYTF,TGTGCCAGCAGTCCAGGGCTCTATGGCTACACCTTC